The source of this T cell receptor beta chain is a study of blood T cell repertoires in COVID-19. Germline CDR1 and CDR2: SGHTA and FQGNSA. The CDR3 covers 14 residues. V was trimmed by 5 bases and J by 0 bases, leaving 10 bases between them. In the original workflow: Amplification with reference gene primers provided the estimates of nucleated cell counts. Measured with immunoSEQ multiplex PCR; TCRdb has only the in-frame clones, and not every one. From that table come the V and J calls and clone size; the DNA was used to work out D and trimming. The table lists around 70,000 clones, approximately 80% of them singletons. This clone was recorded only once.

This clonotype was sampled from a woman aged 60-75 years with acute or convalescent COVID-19. This rearrangement joins TRBV7-2 to TRBJ2-5, with D hard to call. The sequencing input was peripheral blood. This CDR3 is CASSPTRDQETQYF. DNA for the CDR3: TGTGCCAGCAGCCCTACCCGGGACCAAGAGACCCAGTACTTC.